This T cell receptor beta chain originates from a study of T cell responses to AZD1222 COVID-19 vaccine. Broader study findings: Among AZD1222 vaccinees, only 6 or 7 were seropositive at baseline. Spike-spanning, vaccine-associated CD4 TCRs were dominant at 160-218 and 743-854.

The CDR3 is 12 residues long. Germline V gives CDR1 LGHDT, CDR2 YNNKEL (reference sequence). V lost 1 base, J lost 5 bases, and 5 bases lay in between. Sequencing was performed with immunoSEQ multiplex PCR; in TCRdb, only in-frame clones are kept and a portion is missing. The table has 110,000 to 150,000 clones, over 80% seen once; the top ten hold roughly 3%. Note on this clone: Its antigen is undetermined.

The chain couples TRBV3-1 (or the pseudogene TRBV3-2) to TRBJ1-2; D remains ambiguous. This clonotype was obtained from an adult who received the AZD1222 COVID-19 vaccine. Sample: peripheral blood, taken 28 days after the second AZD1222 dose. The CDR3: CASSQGVYGYTF. The CDR3 DNA reads TGTGCCAGCAGCCAAGGGGTATATGGCTACACCTTC.